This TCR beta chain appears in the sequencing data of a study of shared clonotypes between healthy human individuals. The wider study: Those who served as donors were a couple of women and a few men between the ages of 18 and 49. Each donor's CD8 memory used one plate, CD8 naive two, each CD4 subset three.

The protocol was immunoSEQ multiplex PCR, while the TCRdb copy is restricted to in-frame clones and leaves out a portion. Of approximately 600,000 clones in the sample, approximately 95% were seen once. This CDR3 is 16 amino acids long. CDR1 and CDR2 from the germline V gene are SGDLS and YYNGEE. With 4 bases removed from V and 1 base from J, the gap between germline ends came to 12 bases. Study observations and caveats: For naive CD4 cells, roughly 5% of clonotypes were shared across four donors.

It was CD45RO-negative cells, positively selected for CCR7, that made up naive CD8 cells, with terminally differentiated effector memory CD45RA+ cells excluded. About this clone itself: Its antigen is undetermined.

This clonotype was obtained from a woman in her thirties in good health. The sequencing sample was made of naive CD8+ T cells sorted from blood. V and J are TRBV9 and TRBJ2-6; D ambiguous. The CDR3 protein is CASSSYVGSGANVLTF. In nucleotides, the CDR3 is TGTGCCAGCAGCAGCTACGTGGGTTCTGGGGCCAACGTCCTGACTTTC.